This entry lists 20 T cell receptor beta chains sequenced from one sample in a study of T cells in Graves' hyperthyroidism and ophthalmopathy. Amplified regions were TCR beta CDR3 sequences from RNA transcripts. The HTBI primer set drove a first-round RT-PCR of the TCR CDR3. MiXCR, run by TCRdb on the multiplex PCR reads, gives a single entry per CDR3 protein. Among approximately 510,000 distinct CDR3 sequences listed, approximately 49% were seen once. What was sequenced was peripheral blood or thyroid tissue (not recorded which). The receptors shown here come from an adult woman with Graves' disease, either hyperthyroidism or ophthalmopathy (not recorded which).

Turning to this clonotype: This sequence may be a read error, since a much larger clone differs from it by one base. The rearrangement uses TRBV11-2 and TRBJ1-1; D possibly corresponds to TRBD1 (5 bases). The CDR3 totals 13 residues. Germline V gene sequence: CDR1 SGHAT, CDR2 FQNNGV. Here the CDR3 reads CASSLGEITGAFF. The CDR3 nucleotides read TGTGCCAGCAGCTTGGGGGAAATCACTGGAGCTTTCTTT.

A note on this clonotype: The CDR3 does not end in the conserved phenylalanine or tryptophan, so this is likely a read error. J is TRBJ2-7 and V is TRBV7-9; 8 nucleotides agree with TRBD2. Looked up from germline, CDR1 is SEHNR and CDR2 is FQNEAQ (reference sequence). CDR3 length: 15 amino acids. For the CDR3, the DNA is TGCGCCAGCAGCCCCCGGGCGGGAGGCCCCTACGAGCAGTACCTC. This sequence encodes CASSPRAGGPYEQYL.

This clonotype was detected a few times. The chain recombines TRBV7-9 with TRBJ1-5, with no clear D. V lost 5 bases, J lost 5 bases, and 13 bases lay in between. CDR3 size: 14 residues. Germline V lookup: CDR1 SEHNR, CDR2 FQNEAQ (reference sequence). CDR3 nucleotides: TGTGCCAGCAGCCCAAAAGCCACAGATCAGCCCCAGCATTTT. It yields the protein CASSPKATDQPQHF.

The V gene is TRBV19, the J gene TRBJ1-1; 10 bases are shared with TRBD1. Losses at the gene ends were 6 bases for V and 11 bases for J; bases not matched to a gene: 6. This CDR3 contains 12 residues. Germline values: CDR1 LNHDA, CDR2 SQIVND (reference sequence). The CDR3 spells CASSLTGGWAFF. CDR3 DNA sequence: TGTGCCAGTAGCTTGACAGGGGGCTGGGCTTTCTTT.

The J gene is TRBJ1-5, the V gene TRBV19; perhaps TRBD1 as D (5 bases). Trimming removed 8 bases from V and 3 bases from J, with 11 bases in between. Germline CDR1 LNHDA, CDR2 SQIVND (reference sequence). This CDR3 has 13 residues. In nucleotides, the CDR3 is TGTGCCAGTCTTGGGGCCCTCAATCAGCCCCAGCATTTT. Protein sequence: CASLGALNQPQHF.

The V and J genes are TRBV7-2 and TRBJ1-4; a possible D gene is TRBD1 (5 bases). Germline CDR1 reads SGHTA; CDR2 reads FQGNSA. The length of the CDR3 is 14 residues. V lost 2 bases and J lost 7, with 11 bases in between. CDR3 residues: CASSLTVQAEKLFF. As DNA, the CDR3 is TGTGCCAGCAGCTTAACCGTACAGGCTGAAAAACTGTTTTTT. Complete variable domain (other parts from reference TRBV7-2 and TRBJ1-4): GAGVSQSPSNKVTEKGKDVELRCDPISGHTALYWYRQSLGQGLEFLIYFQGNSAPDKSGLPSDRFSAERTGGSVSTLTIQRTQQEDSAVYLCASSLTVQAEKLFFGSGTQLSVL.

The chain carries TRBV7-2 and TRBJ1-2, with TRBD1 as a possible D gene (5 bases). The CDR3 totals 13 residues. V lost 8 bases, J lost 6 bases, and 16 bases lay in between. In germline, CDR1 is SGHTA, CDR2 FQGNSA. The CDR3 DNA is TGTGCCAGCTGGGGGTTAGGAGGGAATGGCTACACCTTC. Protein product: CASWGLGGNGYTF.

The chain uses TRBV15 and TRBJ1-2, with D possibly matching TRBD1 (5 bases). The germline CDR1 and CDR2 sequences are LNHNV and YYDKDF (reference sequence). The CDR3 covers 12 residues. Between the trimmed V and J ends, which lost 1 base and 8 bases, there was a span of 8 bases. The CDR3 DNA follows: TGTGCCACCAGCAGAGGAGGGGACGGCTACACCTTC. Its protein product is CATSRGGDGYTF.

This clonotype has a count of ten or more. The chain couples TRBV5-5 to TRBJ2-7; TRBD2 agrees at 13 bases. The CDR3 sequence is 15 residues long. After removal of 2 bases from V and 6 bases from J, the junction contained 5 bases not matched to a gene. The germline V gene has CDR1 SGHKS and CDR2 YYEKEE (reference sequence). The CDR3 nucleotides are TGTGCCAGCAGCTTACGGACTAGCGGGAGTGGCGAGCAGTACTTC. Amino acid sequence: CASSLRTSGSGEQYF. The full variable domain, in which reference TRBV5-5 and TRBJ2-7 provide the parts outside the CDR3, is DAGVTQSPTHLIKTRGQQVTLRCSPISGHKSVSWYQQVLGQGPQFIFQYYEKEERGRGNFPDRFSARQFPNYSSELNVNALLLGDSALYLCASSLRTSGSGEQYFGPGTRLTVT.

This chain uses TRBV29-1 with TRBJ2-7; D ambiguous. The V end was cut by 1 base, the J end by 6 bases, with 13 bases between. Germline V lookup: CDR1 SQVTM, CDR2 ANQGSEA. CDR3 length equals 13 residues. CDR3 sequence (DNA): TGCAGCGTTGAAGGGGGTGCCTTCAGCGAGCAGTACTTC. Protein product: CSVEGGAFSEQYF.

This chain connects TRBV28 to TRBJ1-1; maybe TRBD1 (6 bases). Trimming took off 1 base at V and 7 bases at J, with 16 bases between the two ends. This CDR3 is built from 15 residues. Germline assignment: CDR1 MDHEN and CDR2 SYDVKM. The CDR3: CASSLLGGAVVEAFF. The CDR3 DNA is TGTGCCAGCAGTTTATTGGGGGGGGCAGTGGTTGAAGCTTTCTTT.

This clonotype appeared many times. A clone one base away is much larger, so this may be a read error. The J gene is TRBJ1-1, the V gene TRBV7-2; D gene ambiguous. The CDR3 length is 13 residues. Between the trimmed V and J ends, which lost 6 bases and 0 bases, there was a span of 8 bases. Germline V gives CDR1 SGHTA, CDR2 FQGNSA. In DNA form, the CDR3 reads TGTGCCAGCAGGGCCGAGATGAACACTGAAGCTTTCTTT. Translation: CASRAEMNTEAFF.

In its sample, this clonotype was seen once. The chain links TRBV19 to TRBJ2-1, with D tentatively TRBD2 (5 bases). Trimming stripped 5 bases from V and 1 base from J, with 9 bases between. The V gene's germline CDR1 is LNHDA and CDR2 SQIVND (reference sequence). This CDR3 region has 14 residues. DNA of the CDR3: TGTGCCAGTAGTCCCGACTATTCCTACAATGAGCAGTTCTTC. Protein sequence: CASSPDYSYNEQFF.

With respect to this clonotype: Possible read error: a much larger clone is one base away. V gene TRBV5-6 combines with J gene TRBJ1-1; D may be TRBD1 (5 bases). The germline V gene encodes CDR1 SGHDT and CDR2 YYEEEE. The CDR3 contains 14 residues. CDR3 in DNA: TGTGTCAGCAGCTTGGTCAGGGCGAACACTGAAGCTTTCTTT. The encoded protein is CVSSLVRANTEAFF. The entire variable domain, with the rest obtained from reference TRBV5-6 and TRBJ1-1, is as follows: DAGVTQSPTHLIKTRGQQVTLRCSPKSGHDTVSWYQQALGQGPQFIFQYYEEEERQRGNFPDRFSGHQFPNYSSELNVNALLLGDSALYLCVSSLVRANTEAFFGQGTRLTVV.

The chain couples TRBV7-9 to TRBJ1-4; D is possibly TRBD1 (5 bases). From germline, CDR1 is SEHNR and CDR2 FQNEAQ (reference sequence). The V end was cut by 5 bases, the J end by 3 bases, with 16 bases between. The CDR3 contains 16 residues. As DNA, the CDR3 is TGTGCCAGCAGCCCCCCTTCGGGACCAGCTAATGAAAAACTGTTTTTT. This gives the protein CASSPPSGPANEKLFF. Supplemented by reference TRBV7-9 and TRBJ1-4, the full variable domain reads DTGVSQNPRHKITKRGQNVTFRCDPISEHNRLYWYRQTLGQGPEFLTYFQNEAQLEKSRLLSDRFSAERPKGSFSTLEIQRTEQGDSAMYLCASSPPSGPANEKLFFGSGTQLSVL.

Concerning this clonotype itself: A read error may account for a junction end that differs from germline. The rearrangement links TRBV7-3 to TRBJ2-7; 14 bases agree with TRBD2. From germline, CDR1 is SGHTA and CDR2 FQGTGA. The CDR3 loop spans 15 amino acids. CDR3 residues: CASSTGLAGADERYF. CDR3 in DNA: TGTGCCAGCAGCACGGGACTAGCGGGAGCCGACGAGCGGTACTTC. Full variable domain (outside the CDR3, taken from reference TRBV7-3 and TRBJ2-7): GAGVSQTPSNKVTEKGKYVELRCDPISGHTALYWYRQSLGQGPEFLIYFQGTGAADDSGLPNDRFFAVRPEGSVSTLKIQRTERGDSAVYLCASSTGLAGADERYFGPGTRLTVT.

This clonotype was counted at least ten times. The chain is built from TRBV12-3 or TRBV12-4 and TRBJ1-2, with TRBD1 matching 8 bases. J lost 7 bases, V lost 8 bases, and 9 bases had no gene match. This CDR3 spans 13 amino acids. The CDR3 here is CASALTGGGGYTF. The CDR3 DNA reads TGTGCCAGCGCACTAACAGGGGGAGGTGGCTACACCTTC.

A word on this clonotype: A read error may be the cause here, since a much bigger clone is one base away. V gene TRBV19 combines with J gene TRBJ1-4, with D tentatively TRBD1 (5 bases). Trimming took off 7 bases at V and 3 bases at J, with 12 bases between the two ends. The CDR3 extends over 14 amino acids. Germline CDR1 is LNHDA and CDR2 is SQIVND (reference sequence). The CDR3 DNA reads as TGTGCCAGTACCCCAGGGAGGCCTAATGAAAAACTGTTTTTT. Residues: CASTPGRPNEKLFF.

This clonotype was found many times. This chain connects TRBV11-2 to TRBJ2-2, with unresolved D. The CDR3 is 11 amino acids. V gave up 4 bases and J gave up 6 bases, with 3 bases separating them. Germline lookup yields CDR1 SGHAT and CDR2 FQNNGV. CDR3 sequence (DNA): TGTGCCAGCAGCTCCGCCGGGGAGCTGTTTTTT. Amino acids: CASSSAGELFF.

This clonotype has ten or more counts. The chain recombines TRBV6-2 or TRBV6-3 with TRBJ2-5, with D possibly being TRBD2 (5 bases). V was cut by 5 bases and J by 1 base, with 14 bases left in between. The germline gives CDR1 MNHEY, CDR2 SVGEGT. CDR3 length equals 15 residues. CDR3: CASSRSRSGQETQYF. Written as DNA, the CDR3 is TGTGCCAGCAGTCGCTCGAGGAGCGGCCAAGAGACCCAGTACTTC.